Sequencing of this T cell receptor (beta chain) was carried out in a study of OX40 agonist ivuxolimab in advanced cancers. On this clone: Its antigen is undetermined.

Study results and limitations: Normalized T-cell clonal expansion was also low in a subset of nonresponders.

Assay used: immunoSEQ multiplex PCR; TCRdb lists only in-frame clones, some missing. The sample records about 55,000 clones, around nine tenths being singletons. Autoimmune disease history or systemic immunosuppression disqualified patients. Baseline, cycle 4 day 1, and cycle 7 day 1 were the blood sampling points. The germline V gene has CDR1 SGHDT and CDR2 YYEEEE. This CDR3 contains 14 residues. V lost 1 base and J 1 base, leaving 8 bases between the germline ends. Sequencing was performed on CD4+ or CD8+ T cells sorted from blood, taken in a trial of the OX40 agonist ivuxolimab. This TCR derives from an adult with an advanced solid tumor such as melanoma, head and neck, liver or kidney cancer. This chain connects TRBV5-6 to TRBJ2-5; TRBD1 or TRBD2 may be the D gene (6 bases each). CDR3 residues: CASSLRGLQETQYF. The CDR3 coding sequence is TGTGCCAGCAGCTTGCGGGGGCTCCAAGAGACCCAGTACTTC.